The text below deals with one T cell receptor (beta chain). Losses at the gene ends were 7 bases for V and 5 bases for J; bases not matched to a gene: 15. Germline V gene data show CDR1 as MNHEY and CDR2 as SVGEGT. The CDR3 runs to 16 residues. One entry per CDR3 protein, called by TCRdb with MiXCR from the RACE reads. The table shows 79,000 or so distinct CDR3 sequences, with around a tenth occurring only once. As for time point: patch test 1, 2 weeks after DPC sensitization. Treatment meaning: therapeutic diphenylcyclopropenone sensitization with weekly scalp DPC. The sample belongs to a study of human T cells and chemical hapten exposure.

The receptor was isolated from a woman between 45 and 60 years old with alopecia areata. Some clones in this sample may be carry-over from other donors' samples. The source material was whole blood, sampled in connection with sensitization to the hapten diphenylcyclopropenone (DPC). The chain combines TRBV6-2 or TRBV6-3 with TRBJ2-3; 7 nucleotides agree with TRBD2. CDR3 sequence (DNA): TGTGCCAGCAACGGCCTTCTGGCGGGAGTGAGAGATACGCAGTATTTT. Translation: CASNGLLAGVRDTQYF.